A single sample is the source of the 20 T cell receptor beta chains below, sequenced in a study of Ad26.COV2.S vaccination and SARS-CoV-2 variants. TCRdb's copy holds only in-frame clones and misses some; the assay was immunoSEQ multiplex PCR. Of some 270,000 clones in the sample, roughly 85% were seen once. Treatment in this sample: roughly 18 received Ad26.COV2.S at low or high dose, single or two shots; about 5 received placebo; per-sample allocation not given. All samples were drawn on day 63, counting from the first vaccine or placebo injection. This specimen consisted of peripheral blood, obtained in a trial of Ad26.COV2.S vaccine versus placebo. The receptors were sampled from a person between 18 and 65 years old who received the Ad26.COV2.S COVID-19 vaccine or a placebo.

The gene calls are TRBV29-1 and TRBJ1-2; possibly TRBD1 for D (5 bases). Trimming pared 1 base from V and 8 bases from J, leaving 14 bases between. Germline values: CDR1 SQVTM, CDR2 ANQGSEA. The CDR3 consists of 13 residues. Written as DNA, the CDR3 is TGCAGCGTTGAAGCCTGGGACTCGTGGGGCTACACCTTC. It encodes CSVEAWDSWGYTF.

The V gene is TRBV6-4, the J gene TRBJ2-3; D possibly corresponds to TRBD1 (5 bases). The CDR3 spans 15 residues. Trimming pared 5 bases from V and 0 bases from J, leaving 12 bases between. The V gene's germline CDR1 is MRHNA and CDR2 SNTAGT. CDR3: CASSSQGSSTDTQYF. Here the CDR3 DNA reads TGTGCCAGCAGTTCCCAGGGTTCTAGCACAGATACGCAGTATTTT.

This sequence joins TRBV4-2 and TRBJ2-3; 11 positions match TRBD2. CDR1 is LGHNA and CDR2 is YNFKEQ in the germline V gene. This CDR3 contains 17 residues. Trimming at V came to 0 bases and at J to 0 bases, leaving 2 bases not matched to a gene. CDR3 in amino acids: CASSQDIAGGSTDTQYF. DNA for the CDR3: TGTGCCAGCAGCCAAGATATAGCGGGGGGGAGCACAGATACGCAGTATTTT.

The chain is built from TRBV6-6 and TRBJ2-7; D ambiguous. The V end lost 5 bases, the J end lost 2 bases, and 13 bases lay between the germline ends. The CDR3 has 14 amino acids. Germline V gene lookup returns CDR1 MNHNY and CDR2 SVGAGI (reference sequence). CDR3 in amino acids: CASSPDLRTYEQYF. The CDR3 nucleotides are TGTGCCAGCAGTCCTGACCTACGCACCTACGAGCAGTACTTC.

The gene calls are TRBV7-2 and TRBJ2-2; D remains ambiguous. Trimming cost V 5 bases and J 3 bases, with 13 bases left between them. The CDR3 loop spans 15 amino acids. Looked up from germline, CDR1 is SGHTA and CDR2 is FQGNSA. The CDR3: CASSTSSLDTGELFF. For the CDR3, the DNA is TGTGCCAGCAGCACAAGTAGCCTTGACACCGGGGAGCTGTTTTTT.

The V call is TRBV7-6, the J call TRBJ2-5; a weak D match, TRBD1 (8 bases). Per germline, CDR1 SGHVS and CDR2 FNYEAQ. The CDR3 sequence is 15 residues long. V lost 2 bases to trimming and J lost 5 bases, with 15 bases between them. CDR3: CASSLIHRGGETQYF. The CDR3 bases are TGTGCCAGCAGCTTAATCCACAGGGGGGGTGAGACCCAGTACTTC.

This clone turned up a few times. V gene TRBV7-9 combines with J gene TRBJ1-5; no definite D call. The germline V and J ends were trimmed by 1 base and 9 bases, with 10 bases remaining between them. The CDR3 contains 13 residues. CDR1 and CDR2 from the germline V gene are SEHNR and FQNEAQ (reference sequence). CDR3 DNA: TGTGCCAGCAGCTTAGACAGTAGCACGCCCCAGCATTTT. This encodes CASSLDSSTPQHF.

The chain links TRBV2 to TRBJ2-1; the match to TRBD2 covers 7 bases. Germline V CDR1 and CDR2: SNHLY, FYNNEI. The V segment lost 5 bases and the J segment 4 bases; nucleotides outside the gene matches: 5. The CDR3 loop spans 14 amino acids. The CDR3 nucleotides are TGTGCCAGCAGTCGGGACTACGAGTACAATGAGCAGTTCTTC. Its translation: CASSRDYEYNEQFF.

The rearrangement uses TRBV10-3 and TRBJ1-3, with 7 bases lining up with TRBD1. The V and J ends lost 10 bases and 5 bases, in that order; junction bases with no gene match: 8. The CDR3 length is 13 residues. From germline, CDR1 is ENHRY and CDR2 SYGVKD. CDR3 in DNA: TGTGCCAGCTCCCCAGGGGGACGAAACACCATATATTTT. It encodes CASSPGGRNTIYF.

The V gene is TRBV18, the J gene TRBJ1-2, with 8 positions matching TRBD1. The germline V gene has CDR1 KGHSH and CDR2 LQKENI. Germline trimming cut 5 bases from V and 3 bases from J; bases unmatched to any gene: 8. CDR3 length: 15 amino acids. The CDR3 DNA sequence: TGTGCCAGCTCAGTAGGACAGGGAGGGGACTATGGCTACACCTTC. Translated: CASSVGQGGDYGYTF.

The chain carries TRBV18 and TRBJ1-6; no reliable D call. This CDR3 has 15 residues. Germline values: CDR1 KGHSH, CDR2 LQKENI. The V end was cut by 1 base, the J end by 1 base, with 5 bases between. DNA for the CDR3: TGTGCCAGCTCACCACAGGGATCCTATAATTCACCCCTCCACTTT. Translating it yields CASSPQGSYNSPLHF.

The table lists this clone with a count of one. The chain combines TRBV11-3 with TRBJ2-1, with 7 bases matching TRBD1. Germline-derived CDR1 and CDR2 are SGHNT and YENEEA. The CDR3 extends over 15 amino acids. The ends lost 5 bases at V and 4 bases at J; junction bases unmatched: 8. CDR3 in DNA: TGTGCCAGCAGCCCCCGAGCGACAGGGTACAATGAGCAGTTCTTC. Encoded protein: CASSPRATGYNEQFF.

The rearrangement links TRBV6-2 or TRBV6-3 to TRBJ2-3; the match to TRBD2 covers 10 bases. CDR1 and CDR2 (germline): MNHEY, SVGEGT. The CDR3 has 15 residues. J gave up 2 bases and V 6 bases, and 5 bases lay outside the gene matches. CDR3 region: CASSPTSGATDTQYF. CDR3 coding DNA: TGTGCCAGCAGCCCCACTAGCGGGGCCACAGATACGCAGTATTTT.

The chain employs TRBV19 and TRBJ2-5, with a possible D match to TRBD1 (6 bases). The CDR3 has 14 residues. Germline CDR1 is LNHDA and CDR2 is SQIVND (reference sequence). V was clipped by 6 bases and J by 5 bases, with 16 bases between them. The CDR3 sequence is CASSPNRVRETQYF. The DNA for the CDR3 is TGTGCCAGTAGCCCGAACAGGGTAAGGGAGACCCAGTACTTC.

This clone showed up just once. The rearrangement links TRBV15 to TRBJ2-7, with 7 bases matching TRBD1. The germline V gene encodes CDR1 LNHNV and CDR2 YYDKDF (reference sequence). Losses at the gene ends were 0 bases for V and 2 bases for J; bases not matched to a gene: 4. This CDR3 spans 15 amino acids. The CDR3, as DNA: TGTGCCACCAGCAGAGATCTAGGGACAGCCTACGAGCAGTACGTC. It is translated as CATSRDLGTAYEQYV.

V is TRBV2 and J is TRBJ1-6; D gene uncertain. There are 16 residues in the CDR3. Trimming took off 3 bases at V and 0 bases at J, with 9 bases between the two ends. The V gene's germline CDR1 is SNHLY and CDR2 FYNNEI. DNA of the CDR3: TGTGCCAGCAGTGATGGGCAGAGCTCCTATAATTCACCCCTCCACTTT. Translating it yields CASSDGQSSYNSPLHF.

CDR3 residues: CATSPRLAHNEQFF. The DNA of the CDR3 is TGTGCCACCAGCCCACGACTAGCCCACAATGAGCAGTTCTTC. The rearrangement links TRBV15 to TRBJ2-1; 7 bases align to TRBD2. There are 14 residues in the CDR3. The germline gives CDR1 LNHNV, CDR2 YYDKDF (reference sequence). The J segment lost 5 bases and the V segment lost 5 bases, leaving 6 bases of the junction unmatched. Looking up the rest from reference TRBV15 and TRBJ2-1 gives the full variable domain: DAMVIQNPRYQVTQFGKPVTLSCSQTLNHNVMYWYQQKSSQAPKLLFHYYDKDFNNEADTPDNFQSRRPNTSFCFLDIRSPGLGDTAMYLCATSPRLAHNEQFFGPGTRLTVL.

Of note for this clone: No DNA is shown, since the ends of the CDR3 on it are uncertain; the CDR3 is the one TCRdb lists. The chain employs TRBV12-3 or TRBV12-4 and TRBJ1-2. Including both end residues, the CDR3 is 12 amino acids long. This CDR3 reads CASSLDFRGYTF.

The chain links TRBV28 to TRBJ2-7; 11 bases match TRBD1. The germline gives CDR1 MDHEN, CDR2 SYDVKM. CDR3 size: 12 residues. V gave up 4 bases and J gave up 12 bases; unmatched junction bases: 5. CDR3 sequence: CASSSGTGGGYV. The CDR3 DNA sequence: TGTGCCAGCAGTTCCGGGACAGGGGGAGGGTACGTC.

The chain uses TRBV2 and TRBJ1-5, with a possible D match to TRBD1 (5 bases). CDR3 size: 13 residues. The V gene's germline CDR1 is SNHLY and CDR2 FYNNEI. V lost 0 bases to trimming and J lost 7 bases, with 7 bases between them. The CDR3 here is CASSEARAQPQHF. Written as DNA, the CDR3 is TGTGCCAGCAGTGAAGCCAGGGCCCAGCCCCAGCATTTT.